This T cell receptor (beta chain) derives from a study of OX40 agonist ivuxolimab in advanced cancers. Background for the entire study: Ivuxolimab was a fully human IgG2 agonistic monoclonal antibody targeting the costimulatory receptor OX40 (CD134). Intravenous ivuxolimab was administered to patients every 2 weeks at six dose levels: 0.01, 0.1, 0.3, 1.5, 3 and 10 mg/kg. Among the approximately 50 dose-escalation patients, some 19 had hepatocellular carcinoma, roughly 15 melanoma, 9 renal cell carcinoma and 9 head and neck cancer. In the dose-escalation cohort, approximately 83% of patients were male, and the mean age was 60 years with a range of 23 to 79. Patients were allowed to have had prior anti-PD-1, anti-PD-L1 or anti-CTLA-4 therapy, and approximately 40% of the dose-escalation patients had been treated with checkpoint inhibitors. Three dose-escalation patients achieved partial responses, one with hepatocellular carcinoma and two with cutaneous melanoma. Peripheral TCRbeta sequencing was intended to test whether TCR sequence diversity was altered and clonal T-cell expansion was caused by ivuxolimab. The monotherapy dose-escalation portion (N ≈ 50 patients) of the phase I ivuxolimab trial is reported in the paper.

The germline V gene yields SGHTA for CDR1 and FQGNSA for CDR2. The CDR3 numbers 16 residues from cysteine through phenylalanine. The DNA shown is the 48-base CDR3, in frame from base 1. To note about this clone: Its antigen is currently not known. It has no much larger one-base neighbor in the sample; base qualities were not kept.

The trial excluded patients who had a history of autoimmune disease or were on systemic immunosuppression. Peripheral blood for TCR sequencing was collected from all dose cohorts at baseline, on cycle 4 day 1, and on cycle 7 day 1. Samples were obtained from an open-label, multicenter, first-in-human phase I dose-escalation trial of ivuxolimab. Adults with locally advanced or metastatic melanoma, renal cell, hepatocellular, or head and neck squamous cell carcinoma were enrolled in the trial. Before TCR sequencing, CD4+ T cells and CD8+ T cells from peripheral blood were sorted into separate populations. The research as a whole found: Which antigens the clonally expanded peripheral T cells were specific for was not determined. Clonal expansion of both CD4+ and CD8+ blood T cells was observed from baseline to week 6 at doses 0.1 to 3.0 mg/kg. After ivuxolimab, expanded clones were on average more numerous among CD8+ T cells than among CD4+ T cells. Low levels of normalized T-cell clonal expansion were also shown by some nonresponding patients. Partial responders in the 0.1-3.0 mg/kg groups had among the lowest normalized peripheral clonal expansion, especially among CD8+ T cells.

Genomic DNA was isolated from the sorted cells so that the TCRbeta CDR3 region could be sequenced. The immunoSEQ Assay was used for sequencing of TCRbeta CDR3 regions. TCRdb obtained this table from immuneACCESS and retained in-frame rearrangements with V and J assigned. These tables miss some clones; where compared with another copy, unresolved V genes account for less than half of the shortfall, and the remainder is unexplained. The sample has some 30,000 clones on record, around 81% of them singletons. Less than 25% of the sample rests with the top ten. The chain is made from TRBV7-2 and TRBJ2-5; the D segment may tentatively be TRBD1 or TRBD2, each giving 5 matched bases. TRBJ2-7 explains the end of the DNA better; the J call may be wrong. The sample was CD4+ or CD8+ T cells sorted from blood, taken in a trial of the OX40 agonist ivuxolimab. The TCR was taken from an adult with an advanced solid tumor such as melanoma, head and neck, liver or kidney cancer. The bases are TGTGCCAGCAGCGACGTTGGGACGGCTCCCGGTTACGAGCAGTACTTC. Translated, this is CASSDVGTAPGYEQYF.